One sample yielded the 12 T cell receptor beta chains listed below, sequenced in a study of shared clonotypes between healthy human individuals. Profiling relied on immunoSEQ multiplex PCR, and the TCRdb table lists in-frame clones only, not all of them. In the table there are about 2.4 million clones, 93% of which are singletons. Sequencing was performed on naive CD4+ T cells from PBMCs. Subset: CD45RA+ positively selected. All receptors come from a man younger than 35 in good health. Some clones in this sample may be carry-over from other donors' samples.

This chain joins TRBV4-1 and TRBJ2-1; D might be TRBD2 (5 bases). The CDR3 loop spans 14 amino acids. Germline lookup yields CDR1 MGHRA and CDR2 YSYEKL. Trimming left V 2 bases short and J 9 bases short, with 14 bases between. CDR3: CASSQPLARAEQFF. CDR3 sequence (DNA): TGCGCCAGCAGCCAACCCCTAGCTAGGGCTGAGCAGTTCTTC.

This rearrangement joins TRBV7-2 to TRBJ2-3; D unclear. The CDR3 covers 12 residues. V was trimmed by 7 bases and J by 0 bases, leaving 5 bases between them. Germline loops: CDR1 SGHTA, CDR2 FQGNSA. Written as DNA, the CDR3 is TGTGCCAGCAAAGAGAGCACAGATACGCAGTATTTT. It is translated as CASKESTDTQYF. Full variable domain (missing parts from reference TRBV7-2 and TRBJ2-3): GAGVSQSPSNKVTEKGKDVELRCDPISGHTALYWYRQSLGQGLEFLIYFQGNSAPDKSGLPSDRFSAERTGGSVSTLTIQRTQQEDSAVYLCASKESTDTQYFGPGTRLTVL.

V gene TRBV5-1 combines with J gene TRBJ2-4; D remains ambiguous. From germline, CDR1 is SGHRS and CDR2 YFSETQ. The V and J ends lost 4 bases and 4 bases respectively, with 12 bases between them. The CDR3 contains 14 residues. CDR3 sequence reads: CASSPTVEKNIQYF. In DNA form, the CDR3 reads TGCGCCAGCAGCCCGACGGTCGAAAAAAACATTCAGTACTTC.

J is TRBJ2-1 and V is TRBV27; D is perhaps TRBD2 (5 bases). The V gene lost 10 bases and the J gene lost 0 bases, with 13 bases spanning the gap. This CDR3 comprises 14 residues. CDR1 and CDR2 (germline): MNHEY, SMNVEV (reference sequence). CDR3 in DNA: TGTGCCACCCGAGGGCCTAGCTCCTACAATGAGCAGTTCTTC. This translates into CATRGPSSYNEQFF.

The chain links TRBV5-1 to TRBJ2-3; D gene ambiguous. The CDR3 has 16 residues. V dropped 6 bases and J dropped 5 bases, with 22 bases sitting between them. Germline CDR1 and CDR2: SGHRS and YFSETQ. DNA of the CDR3: TGCGCCAGCAACCGGGTCCCCCCAGAAAACCGAGATACGCAGTATTTT. Its translation is CASNRVPPENRDTQYF.

The rearrangement links TRBV5-4 to TRBJ2-1; D may be TRBD2 (6 bases). This CDR3 contains 18 residues. Germline V gene data show CDR1 as SGHNT and CDR2 as YYREEE (reference sequence). Trimming cost V 2 bases and J 7 bases, with 25 bases left between them. In DNA, the CDR3 is TGTGCCAGCAGCTTCCCAGGGCTAAGGCAACGTGCGGGGAATGAGCAGTTCTTC. Translated, it gives CASSFPGLRQRAGNEQFF.

The rearrangement uses TRBV7-8 and TRBJ1-2; D unclear. This CDR3 region has 14 residues. Per the germline V gene, CDR1 is SGHVS and CDR2 is FQNEAQ. Between the trimmed V and J ends, which lost 5 bases and 1 base, there was a span of 11 bases. For the CDR3, the DNA is TGTGCCAGCAGCGTATCACAGAGTAACTATGGCTACACCTTC. Translated: CASSVSQSNYGYTF. Filled out from reference TRBV7-8 and TRBJ1-2, the complete variable domain reads GAGVSQSPRYKVAKRGQDVALRCDPISGHVSLFWYQQALGQGPEFLTYFQNEAQLDKSGLPSDRFFAERPEGSVSTLKIQRTQQEDSAVYLCASSVSQSNYGYTFGSGTRLTVV.

The CDR3 protein is CASSVGQGNIEQYF. The CDR3 bases are TGTGCCAGCTCAGTGGGACAGGGAAATATCGAGCAGTACTTC. J is TRBJ2-7 and V is TRBV18; 9 bases match TRBD1. Germline V gene data show CDR1 as KGHSH and CDR2 as LQKENI. There are 14 residues in the CDR3. Trimming removed 5 bases from V and 6 bases from J; junction bases left unmatched: 8.

The chain uses TRBV28 and TRBJ2-1; 13 bases align to TRBD2. The CDR3 length is 16 residues. The ends lost 8 bases at V and 5 bases at J; junction bases unmatched: 9. The germline CDR1 and CDR2 sequences are MDHEN and SYDVKM. The CDR3 here is CASGTSGRAMNNEQFF. The CDR3 bases are TGTGCCAGCGGCACTAGCGGGAGGGCCATGAACAATGAGCAGTTCTTC.

The chain employs TRBV11-2 and TRBJ1-2, with D tentatively TRBD1 (6 bases). V dropped 11 bases and J dropped 8 bases, with 15 bases sitting between them. The CDR3 length is 11 residues. From germline, CDR1 is SGHAT and CDR2 FQNNGV. The CDR3 is CALRWGHGYTF. DNA of the CDR3: TGTGCCTTACGTTGGGGGCACGGCTACACCTTC.

The CDR3 DNA sequence: TGTGCCAGCAGCCAAGATCTACTAGCGGATCACCGGAGTACGCAGTATTTT. It translates to CASSQDLLADHRSTQYF. The chain uses TRBV4-2 and TRBJ2-3; 8 bases map to TRBD2. The CDR3 extends over 17 amino acids. V lost 0 bases and J lost 8; bases outside the gene matches: 13. CDR1 and CDR2 (germline): LGHNA, YNFKEQ.

The chain joins TRBV7-8 to TRBJ1-5, with TRBD1 matching over 9 bases. V dropped 6 bases and J dropped 2; count of bases not matched to a gene: 8. CDR3 length: 16 residues. Per germline, CDR1 SGHVS and CDR2 FQNEAQ. CDR3 DNA sequence: TGTGCCAGCAGGGGAACAGGGGGCGCCGGCAATCAGCCCCAGCATTTT. It specifies CASRGTGGAGNQPQHF.